This entry lists 8 T cell receptor beta chains sequenced from one sample in a study of blood T cell repertoires in COVID-19. The repertoire was sequenced with immunoSEQ multiplex PCR; TCRdb's copy has only in-frame clones and lacks some. The sample yields 200,000 to 250,000 clones, approximately 78% seen once. Sequences were obtained from peripheral blood. Receptors were obtained from a woman aged 80 or over with COVID-19, enrolled during active disease.

The chain joins TRBV6-5 to TRBJ1-2; D possibly corresponds to TRBD1 (5 bases). The CDR3 spans 13 residues. The ends were cut back, 5 bases at V and 1 base at J, with 8 bases in the middle. Per germline, CDR1 MNHEY and CDR2 SVGAGI. The CDR3 DNA reads as TGTGCCAGCAGTCCGGGGGTTAACTATGGCTACACCTTC. Its protein product is CASSPGVNYGYTF.

This clone has only one observation. The chain joins TRBV4-2 to TRBJ1-2, with 7 bases lining up with TRBD1. Unmatched junction bases numbered 9, after V lost 0 bases and J lost 8 bases. CDR1 LGHNA and CDR2 YNFKEQ come from the germline V gene. CDR3 size: 15 residues. CDR3 residues: CASSQESGGPRGYTF. CDR3 sequence (DNA): TGTGCCAGCAGCCAAGAGTCAGGGGGGCCTCGAGGCTACACCTTC.

The chain uses TRBV28 and TRBJ1-6, with a weak D call TRBD1 (5 bases). CDR3 length: 12 residues. Looked up from germline, CDR1 is MDHEN and CDR2 is SYDVKM. Trimming stripped 8 bases from V and 6 bases from J, with 8 bases between. The CDR3 nucleotides read TGTGCCAGCCGGCAGGGTAATTCACCCCTCCACTTT. Protein product: CASRQGNSPLHF.

This clone has a handful of counts. This rearrangement joins TRBV28 to TRBJ1-4; 7 bases line up with TRBD1. This CDR3 contains 16 residues. V shed 6 bases, J shed 12 bases, and the junction held 19 bases outside the gene matches. In germline, CDR1 is MDHEN, CDR2 SYDVKM. The CDR3 protein is CASSPPHIYRDRELFF. The CDR3 nucleotides read TGTGCCAGCAGCCCTCCCCATATCTACAGAGACAGGGAACTGTTTTTT.

This clone showed up just a few times. CDR3 DNA: TGTGCTAGTGGTCCGGACCGTACCTTTAGCGATGAGCAGTTCTTC. It is translated as CASGPDRTFSDEQFF. This chain connects TRBV12-5 to TRBJ2-1; D possibly corresponds to TRBD2 (5 bases). Trimming left V 5 bases short and J 8 bases short, with 19 bases between. This CDR3 comprises 15 residues. Germline V CDR1 and CDR2: LGHNT, FRNRAP.

This clone was found a few times. This chain links TRBV5-4 with TRBJ2-5, with 7 nucleotides matching TRBD2. Germline trimming cut 4 bases from V and 5 bases from J; bases unmatched to any gene: 8. The CDR3 has 14 amino acids. Germline V lookup: CDR1 SGHNT, CDR2 YYREEE (reference sequence). CDR3 sequence: CASSVARGDETQYF. In DNA form, the CDR3 reads TGTGCCAGCAGCGTTGCACGGGGGGATGAGACCCAGTACTTC. The variable domain in full, completed from reference TRBV5-4 and TRBJ2-5, reads ETGVTQSPTHLIKTRGQQVTLRCSSQSGHNTVSWYQQALGQGPQFIFQYYREEENGRGNFPPRFSGLQFPNYSSELNVNALELDDSALYLCASSVARGDETQYFGPGTRLLVL.

This rearrangement joins TRBV5-6 to TRBJ1-5, with TRBD1 as a possible D gene (6 bases). V lost 4 bases to trimming and J lost 4 bases, with 12 bases between them. The germline gives CDR1 SGHDT, CDR2 YYEEEE. The CDR3 runs to 14 residues. The CDR3 loop is CASSPSTGNQPQHF. Written as DNA, the CDR3 is TGTGCCAGCAGCCCTTCCACAGGGAATCAGCCCCAGCATTTT.

The chain links TRBV6-2 or TRBV6-3 to TRBJ2-7; 10 bases map to TRBD2. The length of the CDR3 is 17 residues. J gave up 1 base and V 2 bases, and 8 bases lay outside the gene matches. Germline-derived CDR1 and CDR2 are MNHEY and SVGEGT. The CDR3 DNA reads TGTGCCAGCAGTTACCCGCCCCGACTAGCGGGTTCCTACGAGCAGTACTTC. Its translation is CASSYPPRLAGSYEQYF.